This paragraph reports one T cell receptor beta chain. This specimen belongs to a study of blood T cell repertoires in COVID-19. V lost 6 bases to trimming and J lost 14 bases; unmatched junction nucleotides: 7. The germline CDR1 and CDR2 sequences are MGHDK and SYGVNS. The CDR3 contains 11 residues. The method was immunoSEQ multiplex PCR; TCRdb's version includes in-frame clones alone and lacks a portion of them. The table lists some 300,000 clones, roughly 87% of them singletons, with 2% to 3% in the top ten. The genes are TRBV25-1 and TRBJ2-1, with TRBD1 identical over 7 bases. The TCR originated in a man aged 18 to 29 with active or convalescent COVID-19. Sequencing was performed on peripheral blood. CDR3: CASSPGTEKFF. The CDR3 coding sequence is TGTGCCAGCAGCCCCGGGACAGAGAAGTTCTTC.